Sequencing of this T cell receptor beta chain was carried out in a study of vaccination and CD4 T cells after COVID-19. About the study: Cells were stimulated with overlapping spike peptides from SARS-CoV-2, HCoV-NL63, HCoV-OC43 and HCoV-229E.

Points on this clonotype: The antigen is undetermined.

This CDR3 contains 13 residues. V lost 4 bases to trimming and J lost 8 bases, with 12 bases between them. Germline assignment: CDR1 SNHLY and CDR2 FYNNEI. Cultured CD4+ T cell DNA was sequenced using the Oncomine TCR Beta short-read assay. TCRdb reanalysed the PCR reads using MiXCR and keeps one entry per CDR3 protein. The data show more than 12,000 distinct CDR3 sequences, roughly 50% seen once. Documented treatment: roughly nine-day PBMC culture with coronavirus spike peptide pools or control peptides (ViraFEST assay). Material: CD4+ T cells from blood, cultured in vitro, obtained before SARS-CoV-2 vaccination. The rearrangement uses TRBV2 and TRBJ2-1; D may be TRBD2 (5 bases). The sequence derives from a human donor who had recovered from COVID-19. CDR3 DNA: TGTGCCAGCAGTGGCCCTCTGCGGGATGAGCAGTTCTTC. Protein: CASSGPLRDEQFF.